There are a few counts of the clone carrying this T cell receptor beta chain. The antigen is not known. Only in-frame clones appear in the TCRdb table, and some are missing; sequencing was by immunoSEQ multiplex PCR. The sample records about 280,000 clones, about 87% being singletons. This entry belongs to a study of Ad26.COV2.S vaccination and SARS-CoV-2 variants. Looking at the study overall: Doses of Ad26.COV2.S were injected into muscle once or twice, 56 days apart.

Indicated treatment: roughly 20 received Ad26.COV2.S at low or high dose, single or two shots; 5 received placebo; per-sample allocation not given. On day 63 after the first injection, vaccine and placebo recipients gave samples. Whoever gave the sample was an adult aged 18-55 years in Boston. Immunization relied on an Ad26 vector, which expressed Wuhan-strain SARS-CoV-2 spike. Study-level findings and limits: The TCR breadth and depth analyses may have produced an underestimate of total T cell responses.

The sequenced sample was peripheral blood, obtained in a trial of Ad26.COV2.S vaccine versus placebo. The sequence was obtained from a person between 18 and 60 years old who received the Ad26.COV2.S COVID-19 vaccine or a placebo.

The CDR3 region is CASSLQGTGELFF. In DNA form, the CDR3 reads TGTGCCAGCAGCCTACAGGGGACCGGGGAGCTGTTTTTT. V gene TRBV7-7 combines with J gene TRBJ2-2; 7 bases match TRBD1. CDR1 and CDR2 from the germline V gene are SSHAT and FNYEAQ (reference sequence). Trimming at V came to 5 bases and at J to 5 bases, leaving 2 bases not matched to a gene. The CDR3 extends over 13 amino acids.